These 20 T cell receptor beta chains came from one sample sequenced in a study of blood T cell repertoires in COVID-19. The repertoire was sequenced with immunoSEQ multiplex PCR; TCRdb's copy has only in-frame clones and lacks some. The sample carries a few hundred thousand clones, roughly 86% recorded once. The sample consisted of peripheral blood. The receptors stem from a man aged 40-55 years who had recovered from COVID-19.

This rearrangement joins TRBV19 to TRBJ2-3, with D possibly being TRBD1 (6 bases). The CDR3 covers 15 residues. V lost 7 bases and J 1 base, leaving 15 bases between the germline ends. Per germline, CDR1 LNHDA and CDR2 SQIVND (reference sequence). The CDR3 sequence is CASKGQRDGTDTQYF. As DNA, the CDR3 is TGTGCCAGTAAGGGACAAAGGGACGGCACAGATACGCAGTATTTT.

The chain couples TRBV5-1 to TRBJ2-2; TRBD2 might be the D (6 bases). There are 14 residues in the CDR3. Germline CDR1 SGHRS, CDR2 YFSETQ. V was trimmed by 7 bases and J by 1 base, leaving 11 bases between them. In DNA form, the CDR3 reads TGCGCCAGCTCGGGTAGCGGGAACACCGGGGAGCTGTTTTTT. Translation gives CASSGSGNTGELFF. Using reference TRBV5-1 and TRBJ2-2 for the parts outside the CDR3, the full variable domain is KAGVTQTPRYLIKTRGQQVTLSCSPISGHRSVSWYQQTPGQGLQFLFEYFSETQRNKGNFPGRFSGRQFSNSRSEMNVSTLELGDSALYLCASSGSGNTGELFFGEGSRLTVL.

This clone has a count of ten or more. The V gene is TRBV7-2, the J gene TRBJ2-1, with 8 bases matching TRBD2. The CDR3 extends over 15 amino acids. J lost 2 bases, V lost 0 bases, and 0 bases had no gene match. From germline, CDR1 is SGHTA and CDR2 FQGNSA. The CDR3, as DNA: TGTGCCAGCAGCTTAGCTAGCGGGGCCTACAATGAGCAGTTCTTC. Encoded protein: CASSLASGAYNEQFF.

The rearrangement joins TRBV5-1 to TRBJ1-3, with D possibly TRBD1 on 6 matching bases. The CDR3 contains 15 residues. The V end lost 7 bases, the J end lost 8 bases, and 22 bases lay between the germline ends. The germline V gene encodes CDR1 SGHRS and CDR2 YFSETQ. CDR3 region: CASRIMGTSGDTIYF. The CDR3 nucleotides read TGCGCCAGCCGCATCATGGGGACAAGCGGCGACACCATATATTTT.

The rearrangement joins TRBV19 to TRBJ2-3; 10 nucleotides match TRBD2. This CDR3 spans 16 amino acids. CDR1 is LNHDA, CDR2 SQIVND, per germline (reference sequence). V was pared by 3 bases and J by 4 bases, with 7 bases of the junction left unmatched. CDR3 residues: CASSMMSGGVSDTQYF. CDR3 bases: TGTGCCAGTAGTATGATGAGCGGGGGGGTTTCAGATACGCAGTATTTT.

The J gene is TRBJ2-1, the V gene TRBV27; the D gene is possibly TRBD1 (6 bases). The CDR3 has 14 residues. Germline CDR1 is MNHEY and CDR2 is SMNVEV (reference sequence). V was trimmed by 5 bases and J by 4 bases, leaving 12 bases between them. The DNA of the CDR3 is TGTGCCAGCAGTCGCTCAGGGGCTTACAATGAGCAGTTCTTC. It yields the protein CASSRSGAYNEQFF.

The V gene is TRBV5-1, the J gene TRBJ1-2, with D possibly being TRBD1 (5 bases). The CDR3 length is 15 residues. Germline assignment: CDR1 SGHRS and CDR2 YFSETQ. Trimming removed 5 bases from V and 6 bases from J, with 20 bases in between. For the CDR3, the DNA is TGCGCCAGCAGTCAGTTCTCCGTGGCAGGGAATGGCTACACCTTC. This codes for CASSQFSVAGNGYTF.

The chain joins TRBV5-4 to TRBJ2-5, with D maybe TRBD2 (7 bases). The germline V gene encodes CDR1 SGHNT and CDR2 YYREEE (reference sequence). The CDR3 spans 14 residues. The ends were cut back, 4 bases at V and 5 bases at J, with 15 bases in the middle. The CDR3 DNA follows: TGTGCCAGCAGCGCGGGAGCAGGGGTGGAGACCCAGTACTTC. It translates to CASSAGAGVETQYF.

This clone has just a few counts. The chain uses TRBV7-2 and TRBJ2-3; the match to TRBD2 covers 9 bases. The V gene end was trimmed by 5 bases and the J gene end by 2 bases; junction bases not matched to a gene: 11. CDR1 and CDR2 from the germline V gene are SGHTA and FQGNSA. The CDR3 has 17 amino acids. The CDR3 region is CASSPTGSGGPTDTQYF. The DNA for the CDR3 is TGTGCCAGCAGCCCTACGGGTAGCGGGGGACCCACAGATACGCAGTATTTT.

The V call is TRBV2, the J call TRBJ2-5; D is perhaps TRBD1 (6 bases). V was trimmed by 1 base and J by 5 bases, leaving 17 bases between them. The CDR3 runs to 16 residues. CDR1 is SNHLY, CDR2 FYNNEI, per germline. The CDR3 here is CASSEVAGRGKETQYF. CDR3 sequence (DNA): TGTGCCAGCAGTGAAGTCGCGGGCAGGGGAAAGGAGACCCAGTACTTC. Full variable domain (rest looked up from reference TRBV2 and TRBJ2-5): EPEVTQTPSHQVTQMGQEVILRCVPISNHLYFYWYRQILGQKVEFLVSFYNNEISEKSEIFDDQFSVERPDGSNFTLKIRSTKLEDSAMYFCASSEVAGRGKETQYFGPGTRLLVL.

This chain joins TRBV4-3 and TRBJ2-2; TRBD2 agrees at 13 bases. The germline V gene has CDR1 LGHNA and CDR2 YSLEER. J gave up 8 bases and V 0 bases, and 6 bases lay outside the gene matches. The CDR3 is made up of 17 amino acids. CDR3 in amino acids: CASSQDAGTSGVGELFF. The CDR3, as DNA: TGCGCCAGCAGCCAAGATGCCGGGACTAGCGGGGTGGGGGAGCTGTTTTTT.

The rearrangement uses TRBV7-8 and TRBJ2-7; perhaps TRBD1 as D (6 bases). Between the trimmed V and J ends, which lost 1 base and 4 bases, there was a span of 11 bases. The CDR3 spans 14 residues. Germline CDR1 and CDR2: SGHVS and FQNEAQ. The CDR3 region has the DNA TGTGCCAGCAGCTTAGGACAGGTATTGTACGAGCAGTACTTC. Amino acids: CASSLGQVLYEQYF.

The gene calls are TRBV2 and TRBJ2-5; TRBD2 matches 14 bases. The ends lost 7 bases at V and 0 bases at J; junction bases unmatched: 4. The CDR3 covers 16 residues. From germline, CDR1 is SNHLY and CDR2 FYNNEI. CDR3 protein: CASTRLAGGNQETQYF. In DNA form, the CDR3 reads TGTGCCAGCACCCGACTAGCGGGAGGGAACCAAGAGACCCAGTACTTC.

The chain links TRBV4-3 to TRBJ2-5, with TRBD2 identical over 11 bases. The germline gives CDR1 LGHNA, CDR2 YSLEER. This CDR3 spans 18 amino acids. Trimming removed 1 base from V and 1 base from J; junction bases left unmatched: 8. CDR3 residues: CASSQVISGGALQETQYF. The CDR3, as DNA: TGCGCCAGCAGCCAAGTCATTAGCGGGGGGGCCCTCCAAGAGACCCAGTACTTC.

The CDR3 sequence: CATGQGHTSGNTIYF. In nucleotides, the CDR3 is TGTGCCACCGGGCAGGGACACACCTCTGGAAACACCATATATTTT. The gene calls are TRBV24-1 and TRBJ1-3; D possibly corresponds to TRBD1 (6 bases). Per germline, CDR1 KGHDR and CDR2 SFDVKD. V was pared by 9 bases and J by 0 bases, with 14 bases between. The CDR3 spans 15 residues.

A single count supports this clone. The rearrangement joins TRBV6-4 to TRBJ2-3, with TRBD1 as a possible D gene (6 bases). The CDR3 runs to 15 residues. Trimming removed 5 bases from V and 2 bases from J, with 14 bases in between. In germline, CDR1 is MRHNA, CDR2 SNTAGT. In DNA form, the CDR3 reads TGTGCCAGCAGTTCTACAGGGTCCCCCACAGATACGCAGTATTTT. It codes for CASSSTGSPTDTQYF.

This chain joins TRBV5-1 and TRBJ2-7; TRBD1 is a possible D gene (5 bases). Trimming stripped 4 bases from V and 2 bases from J, with 16 bases between. The CDR3 covers 15 residues. Germline V gives CDR1 SGHRS, CDR2 YFSETQ. The CDR3 loop reads CASSPIRGYPYEQYF. CDR3 bases: TGCGCCAGCAGCCCTATAAGGGGATATCCCTACGAGCAGTACTTC. The whole variable domain, filled in from reference TRBV5-1 and TRBJ2-7, reads KAGVTQTPRYLIKTRGQQVTLSCSPISGHRSVSWYQQTPGQGLQFLFEYFSETQRNKGNFPGRFSGRQFSNSRSEMNVSTLELGDSALYLCASSPIRGYPYEQYFGPGTRLTVT.

The V and J genes are TRBV15 and TRBJ1-2; 10 nucleotides line up with TRBD1. The CDR3 is 16 amino acids. In germline, CDR1 is LNHNV, CDR2 YYDKDF (reference sequence). V dropped 0 bases and J dropped 8; count of bases not matched to a gene: 9. The CDR3 nucleotides are TGTGCCACCAGCAGAGATCGAGGACAGGGGGAAGGAGGCTACACCTTC. The encoded protein is CATSRDRGQGEGGYTF.

The gene calls are TRBV20-1 and TRBJ2-3; the match to TRBD2 covers 13 bases. The J segment lost 6 bases and the V segment lost 3 bases, leaving 9 bases of the junction unmatched. The germline V gene encodes CDR1 DFQATT and CDR2 SNEGSKA (reference sequence). The CDR3 totals 16 residues. CDR3 DNA sequence: TGCAGTGCTAGTTCACTAGCGGGAGGGCCAGGCGATACGCAGTATTTT. Encoded protein: CSASSLAGGPGDTQYF.

This clone has just a few counts. This CDR3 is CASSLPTGTGNEKLFF. The CDR3 DNA follows: TGTGCCAGCAGCTTACCAACCGGGACAGGGAATGAAAAACTGTTTTTT. The V and J genes are TRBV7-9 and TRBJ1-4; TRBD1 matches 9 bases. The CDR3 consists of 16 residues. Trimming removed 2 bases from V and 5 bases from J; junction bases left unmatched: 6. Looked up from germline, CDR1 is SEHNR and CDR2 is FQNEAQ (reference sequence).